These 22 T cell receptor beta chains originate from one sample sequenced in a study of CD8 T cells in Susac syndrome. When the RNA was reverse transcribed, random hexamers were used with an input of roughly 0.45 to 1 ug. Using its own MiXCR run on the immunoSEQ multiplex PCR reads, TCRdb lists one record per CDR3 protein. The table lists some 190,000 distinct CDR3 sequences, nearly 97% of them singletons. Sequenced material: CD4+ T cells from PBMCs. The receptors here all came from a human donor with multiple sclerosis.

The V and J genes are TRBV1 and TRBJ1-1; the table's D call, TRBD1, has no DNA check behind it. TRBV1 has pseudogene status. CDR3 length: 13 amino acids. The CDR3 is CTSSQEGGSEAFF. The CDR3 DNA reads as TGCACCAGCAGCCAAGAAGGGGGGAGTGAAGCTTTCTTT.

The chain couples TRBV6-1 to TRBJ1-5, with 7 bases lining up with TRBD1. With 8 bases clipped from V and 0 bases from J, the junction kept 7 bases outside the gene matches. There are 15 residues in the CDR3. Germline lookup yields CDR1 MNHNS and CDR2 SASEGT. In nucleotides, the CDR3 is TGTGCCAGCGGCCCCGGGACAGCTAGCAATCAGCCCCAGCATTTT. This encodes CASGPGTASNQPQHF.

The chain uses TRBV5-6 and TRBJ1-2; the D is unclear. The CDR3 runs 13 residues. V was trimmed by 1 base and J by 9 bases, leaving 13 bases between them. Looked up from germline, CDR1 is SGHDT and CDR2 is YYEEEE. CDR3 nucleotides: TGTGCCAGCAGCTTGAGCCTGGAATTGCGCTACACCTTC. Amino acids: CASSLSLELRYTF.

In DNA, the CDR3 is TGTGCCAGCAGCCAACGGCGAGGCGGGTCCTACGAGCAGTACTTC. Protein: CASSQRRGGSYEQYF. The V and J genes are TRBV3-1 and TRBJ2-7; TRBD2 might be the D (5 bases). V dropped 2 bases and J dropped 1 base, with 12 bases sitting between them. The germline V gene encodes CDR1 LGHDT and CDR2 YNNKEL (reference sequence). The CDR3 is 15 amino acids.

The CDR3 region has the DNA TGTGCCAGCAGAGCGGGCGGGGGTGTCTCTAGCACAGATACGCAGTATTTT. Its protein is CASRAGGGVSSTDTQYF. The rearrangement uses TRBV12-3 or TRBV12-4 and TRBJ2-3; 7 nucleotides agree with TRBD2. This CDR3 has 17 residues. Trimming took 6 bases from V and 0 from J; bases not matched to a gene: 12.

This clonotype was seen only once. This chain connects TRBV3-1 to TRBJ2-1; D is undetermined. V lost 4 bases and J 9 bases, leaving 25 bases between the germline ends. The CDR3 is 17 amino acids. The germline V gene encodes CDR1 LGHDT and CDR2 YNNKEL (reference sequence). The CDR3 here is CASSPKFRHSAPPEQFF. The CDR3 DNA reads as TGTGCCAGCAGCCCCAAATTTCGACACAGCGCACCCCCTGAGCAGTTCTTC.

The chain recombines TRBV20-1 with TRBJ1-2; no firm D call. CDR1 and CDR2 from the germline V gene are DFQATT and SNEGSKA (reference sequence). This CDR3 has 11 residues. V was cut by 7 bases and J by 8 bases, with 14 bases left in between. CDR3 nucleotides: TGCAGTGGATCCGGGAGTTGGGGCTACACCTTC. Amino acids: CSGSGSWGYTF.

CDR3 bases: TGCAGCGCACCTCAAGCCCTTGGAGATACGCAGTATTTT. Residues: CSAPQALGDTQYF. J is TRBJ2-3 and V is TRBV29-1; D is ambiguous. The CDR3 runs 13 residues. The V end lost 7 bases, the J end lost 5 bases, and 16 bases lay between the germline ends. The germline CDR1 and CDR2 sequences are SQVTM and ANQGSEA.

This sequence joins TRBV18 and TRBJ1-4; 7 bases map to TRBD1. The CDR3 runs to 13 residues. V was clipped by 1 base and J by 7 bases; unmatched bases: 0. Germline CDR1 and CDR2: KGHSH and LQKENI. The CDR3 nucleotides read TGTGCCAGCTCACCACAGGGGGCTGAAAAACTGTTTTTT. Its translation is CASSPQGAEKLFF.

This clonotype has a single count. In DNA, the CDR3 is TGCGCCAGCAGTCTACGGGTGAACACTGAAGCTTTCTTT. Translating it yields CASSLRVNTEAFF. V gene TRBV5-1 combines with J gene TRBJ1-1, with D hard to call. The V end lost 5 bases, the J end lost 0 bases, and 8 bases lay between the germline ends. CDR1 and CDR2 from the germline V gene are SGHRS and YFSETQ. The CDR3 runs 13 residues.

The V gene is TRBV7-6, the J gene TRBJ2-7, with D possibly TRBD2 on 5 matching bases. The CDR3 is 13 residues long. Trimming took 0 bases from V and 6 from J, leaving 9 bases between them. CDR1 and CDR2 from the germline V gene are SGHVS and FNYEAQ. The CDR3 DNA reads as TGTGCCAGCAGCTTAGCGGGCGAGGGCGAGCAGTACTTC. Residues: CASSLAGEGEQYF. Variable domain in full (rest from reference TRBV7-6 and TRBJ2-7): GAGVSQSPRYKVTKRGQDVALRCDPISGHVSLYWYRQALGQGPEFLTYFNYEAQQDKSGLPNDRFSAERPEGSISTLTIQRTEQRDSAMYRCASSLAGEGEQYFGPGTRLTVT.

This chain links TRBV20-1 with TRBJ2-3; 9 bases agree with TRBD2. CDR3 length: 13 residues. V lost 2 bases and J lost 5; bases outside the gene matches: 2. The germline CDR1 and CDR2 sequences are DFQATT and SNEGSKA (reference sequence). CDR3 nucleotide sequence: TGCAGTGCTAGAAATAGCGGGGGAGATACGCAGTATTTT. Translation gives CSARNSGGDTQYF.

V usage is TRBV29-1 and J usage is TRBJ2-5; D is unclear. Trimming took 6 bases from V and 1 from J, leaving 9 bases between them. The CDR3 sequence is 12 residues long. Germline V lookup: CDR1 SQVTM, CDR2 ANQGSEA. The chain's CDR3 is CSVDLGQETQYF. CDR3 DNA sequence: TGCAGCGTCGACCTGGGCCAAGAGACCCAGTACTTC. The variable domain in full, with the rest retrieved from reference TRBV29-1 and TRBJ2-5, is SAVISQKPSRDICQRGTSLTIQCQVDSQVTMMFWYRQQPGQSLTLIATANQGSEATYESGFVIDKFPISRPNLTFSTLTVSNMSPEDSSIYLCSVDLGQETQYFGPGTRLLVL.

The chain joins TRBV14 to TRBJ2-1; D is uncertain. Looked up from germline, CDR1 is SGHDN and CDR2 is FVKESK. The CDR3 consists of 13 residues. V gave up 4 bases and J gave up 9 bases, with 13 bases separating them. CDR3 DNA: TGTGCCAGCAGCCTCTACCAGAAGGGTGAGCAGTTCTTC. The encoded protein is CASSLYQKGEQFF.

This clonotype was observed once. The V and J genes are TRBV4-2 and TRBJ2-3; the D gene could be TRBD1 or TRBD2 (5 bases each). The CDR3 length is 18 residues. Germline V CDR1 and CDR2: LGHNA, YNFKEQ. Trimming pared 1 base from V and 10 bases from J, leaving 27 bases between. The CDR3 loop is CASSQGMDNRGFRRAQYF. The CDR3 DNA sequence: TGTGCCAGCAGCCAAGGGATGGACAACCGGGGCTTCCGGCGGGCGCAGTATTTT.

The rearrangement uses TRBV30 and TRBJ2-3, with D possibly matching TRBD2 (5 bases). This CDR3 is 16 amino acids long. Trimming left V 1 base short and J 2 bases short, with 16 bases between. CDR1 and CDR2 (germline): GTSNPN, SVGIG (reference sequence). In nucleotides, the CDR3 is TGTGCCTGGAGTGGTGAGGGAATGCCGAACACAGATACGCAGTATTTT. Protein product: CAWSGEGMPNTDTQYF.

V is TRBV18 and J is TRBJ1-1; D unresolved. Trimming took off 1 base at V and 4 bases at J, with 4 bases between the two ends. In germline, CDR1 is KGHSH, CDR2 LQKENI. The CDR3 loop spans 12 amino acids. Here the CDR3 reads CASSPLSTEAFF. CDR3 sequence (DNA): TGTGCCAGCTCACCACTGTCCACTGAAGCTTTCTTT.

The rearrangement uses TRBV30 and TRBJ2-7; TRBD2 matches 15 bases. Germline V gene sequence: CDR1 GTSNPN, CDR2 SVGIG (reference sequence). The CDR3 extends over 20 amino acids. J lost 0 bases, V lost 2 bases, and 14 bases had no gene match. In nucleotides, the CDR3 is TGTGCCTGGAGTCCTGCCCTGGGACTAGCGGGGGGCTACAGCTCCTACGAGCAGTACTTC. Translated, it gives CAWSPALGLAGGYSSYEQYF.

This chain joins TRBV21-1 and TRBJ2-3; TRBD2, the D gene given by the table, was not confirmed from the DNA. TRBV21-1 is shown as a pseudogene. The CDR3 contains 17 residues. CDR3 residues: CASSARTSGGRTDTQYF. As DNA, the CDR3 is TGTGCCAGCAGCGCTCGGACTAGCGGGGGGAGGACAGATACGCAGTATTTT.

V is TRBV12-3 or TRBV12-4 and J is TRBJ1-1; possible D gene TRBD1, 5 bases. V was clipped by 6 bases and J by 7 bases, with 12 bases between them. The CDR3 loop spans 12 amino acids. The CDR3 DNA reads as TGTGCCAGCAGCCGCTTGAGGGGTGAAGCTTTCTTT. Its translation: CASSRLRGEAFF.

The rearrangement joins TRBV24-1 to TRBJ2-1, with 10 bases identical to TRBD1. Germline V gene lookup returns CDR1 KGHDR and CDR2 SFDVKD. With V trimmed by 2 bases and J by 12 bases, 18 bases remained unmatched. This CDR3 is built from 18 residues. The CDR3, as DNA: TGTGCCACCAGTGATTCGGGGGGACAGGGGCCTTTTGCCTCCAGGCAGTTCTTC. Protein product: CATSDSGGQGPFASRQFF.

V is TRBV6-6 and J is TRBJ1-2, with D possibly TRBD1 on 5 matching bases. CDR1 is MNHNY, CDR2 SVGAGI, per germline (reference sequence). V lost 6 bases, J lost 5 bases, and 19 bases lay in between. The CDR3 has 15 residues. This CDR3 is CASSLPGRASYGYTF. DNA of the CDR3: TGTGCCAGCAGCCTCCCCGGCAGGGCTTCTTATGGCTACACCTTC.